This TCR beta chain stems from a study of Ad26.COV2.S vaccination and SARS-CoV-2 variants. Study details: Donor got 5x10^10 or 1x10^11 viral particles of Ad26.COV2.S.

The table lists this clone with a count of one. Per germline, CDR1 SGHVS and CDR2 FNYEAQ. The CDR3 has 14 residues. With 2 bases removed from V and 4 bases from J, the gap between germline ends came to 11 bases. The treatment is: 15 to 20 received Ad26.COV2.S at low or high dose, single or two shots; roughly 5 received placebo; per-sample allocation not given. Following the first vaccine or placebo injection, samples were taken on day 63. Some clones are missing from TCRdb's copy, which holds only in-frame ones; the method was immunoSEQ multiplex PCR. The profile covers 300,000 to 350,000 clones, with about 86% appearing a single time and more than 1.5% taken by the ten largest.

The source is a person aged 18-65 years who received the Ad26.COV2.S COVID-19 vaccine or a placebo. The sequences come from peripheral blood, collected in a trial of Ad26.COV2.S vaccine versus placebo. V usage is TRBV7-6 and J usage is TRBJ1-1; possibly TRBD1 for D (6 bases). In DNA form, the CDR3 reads TGTGCCAGCAGCTTAAACAGGGATCTCACTGAAGCTTTCTTT. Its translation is CASSLNRDLTEAFF.